This T cell receptor (beta chain) was identified during a study of blood T cell repertoires in COVID-19. CDR3 length equals 12 residues. The V gene's germline CDR1 is GTSNPN and CDR2 SVGIG (reference sequence). The ends lost 4 bases at V and 4 bases at J; junction bases unmatched: 2. This table comes from immunoSEQ multiplex PCR, and its TCRdb copy is limited to in-frame clones, with some not included. Of about 320,000 clones in the sample, nearly 90% were seen once. Sample: PBMCs or T cells enriched from blood (not recorded which). The chain employs TRBV30 and TRBJ1-1; TRBD1 matches at 8 bases. The clonotype originates from a woman in her thirties who had recovered from COVID-19. The CDR3, as DNA: TGTGCCTGGAACGGACAGGGCACTGAAGCTTTCTTT. Translated: CAWNGQGTEAFF.